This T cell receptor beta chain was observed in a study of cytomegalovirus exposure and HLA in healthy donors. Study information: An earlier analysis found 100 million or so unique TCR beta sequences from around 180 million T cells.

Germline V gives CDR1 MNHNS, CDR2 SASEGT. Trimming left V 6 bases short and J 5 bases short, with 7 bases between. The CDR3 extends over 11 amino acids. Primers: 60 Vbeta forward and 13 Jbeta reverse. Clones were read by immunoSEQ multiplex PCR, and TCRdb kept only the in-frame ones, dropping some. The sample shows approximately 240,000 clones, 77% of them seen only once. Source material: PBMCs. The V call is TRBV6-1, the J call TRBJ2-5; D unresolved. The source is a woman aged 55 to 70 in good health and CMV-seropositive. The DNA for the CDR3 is TGTGCCAGCAGGGAGTGGGAGACCCAGTACTTC. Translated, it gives CASREWETQYF.